This T cell receptor (beta chain) was identified during a study of long-term antiretroviral therapy in people with HIV. Germline CDR1 SEHNR, CDR2 FQNEAQ (reference sequence). This CDR3 is 17 amino acids long. The V end was cut by 8 bases, the J end by 0 bases, with 20 bases between. Researchers ran immunoSEQ v3.0 at survey level. Data came from immunoSEQ multiplex PCR; TCRdb stores just in-frame clones and leaves some out. The sample shows about 32,000 clones, approximately 85% of them seen only once. The TCR originated in a young man with HIV. The material sequenced was unsorted PBMCs, taken roughly 3.3 years after starting antiretroviral therapy. The rearrangement links TRBV7-9 to TRBJ2-1, with D possibly TRBD1 on 6 matching bases. The CDR3 reads CASWTKNRASSYNEQFF. CDR3 bases: TGTGCCAGCTGGACCAAGAACAGGGCTAGCTCCTACAATGAGCAGTTCTTC.